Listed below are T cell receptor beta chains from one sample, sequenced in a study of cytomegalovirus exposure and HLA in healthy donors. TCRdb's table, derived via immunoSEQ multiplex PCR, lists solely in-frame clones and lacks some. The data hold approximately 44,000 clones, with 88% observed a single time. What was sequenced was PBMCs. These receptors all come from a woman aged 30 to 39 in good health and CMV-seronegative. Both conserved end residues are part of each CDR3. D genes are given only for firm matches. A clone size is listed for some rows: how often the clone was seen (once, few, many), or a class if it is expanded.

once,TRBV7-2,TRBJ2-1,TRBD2,CASSWRAGLAGKNEQFF,TGTGCCAGCAGCTGGAGAGCCGGACTAGCGGGAAAGAATGAGCAGTTCTTC
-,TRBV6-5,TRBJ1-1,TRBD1,CASVRRGRTEAFF,TGTGCCAGCGTACGAAGGGGGCGGACTGAAGCTTTCTTT
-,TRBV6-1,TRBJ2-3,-,CASRSSLWAKDTQYF,TGTGCCAGCAGGAGTTCCCTTTGGGCTAAAGATACGCAGTATTTT
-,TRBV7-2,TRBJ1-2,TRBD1,CASSLNRGIDGYTF,TGTGCCAGCAGCTTAAACAGGGGGATAGATGGCTACACCTTC
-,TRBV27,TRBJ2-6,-,CASSFSAGANVLTF,TGTGCCAGCAGTTTCTCCGCTGGGGCCAACGTCCTGACTTTC
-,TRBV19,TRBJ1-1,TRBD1,CATLDVRGLLTEAFF,TGTGCCACCCTCGACGTCAGGGGGCTCCTAACTGAAGCTTTCTTT
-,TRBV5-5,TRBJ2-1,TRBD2,CASSSGTSGYNEQFF,TGTGCCAGCAGCTCCGGGACTAGCGGATACAATGAGCAGTTCTTC
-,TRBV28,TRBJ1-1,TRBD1,CASSLLDREAFF,TGTGCCAGCAGTTTACTGGACAGGGAAGCTTTCTTT
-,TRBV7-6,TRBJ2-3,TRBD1,CASSSGQGRKDTQYF,TGTGCCAGCAGCTCCGGACAGGGAAGAAAGGATACGCAGTATTTT
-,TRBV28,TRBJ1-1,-,CASSFAVRGLNTEAFF,TGTGCCAGCAGTTTCGCCGTTAGAGGATTGAACACTGAAGCTTTCTTT
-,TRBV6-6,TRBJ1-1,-,CASSFAVGGGTEAFF,TGTGCCAGCAGTTTTGCCGTCGGGGGAGGGACTGAAGCTTTCTTT
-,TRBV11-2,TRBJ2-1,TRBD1,CASSLGGQGNEQFF,TGTGCCAGCAGCTTAGGGGGACAGGGGAATGAGCAGTTCTTC
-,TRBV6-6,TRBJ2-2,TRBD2,CASSYGAGGPQGELFF,TGTGCCAGCAGTTACGGGGCGGGAGGGCCTCAGGGGGAGCTGTTTTTT
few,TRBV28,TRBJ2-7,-,CASSLVSYSYEQYF,TGTGCCAGCAGTTTAGTCTCCTACTCCTACGAGCAGTACTTC
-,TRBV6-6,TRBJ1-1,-,CASNSLDTEAFF,TGTGCCAGCAACTCTTTAGACACTGAAGCTTTCTTT
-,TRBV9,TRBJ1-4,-,CASSATVTGEKLFF,TGTGCCAGCAGCGCAACAGTTACCGGTGAAAAACTGTTTTTT
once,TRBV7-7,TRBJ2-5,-,CASSYRGETQYF,TGTGCCAGCAGCTACCGGGGAGAGACCCAGTACTTC
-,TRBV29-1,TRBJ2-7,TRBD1,CSAKGQTYEQYF,TGCAGCGCCAAGGGACAGACCTACGAGCAGTACTTC
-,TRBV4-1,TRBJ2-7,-,CASSQGDRPYEQYF,TGCGCCAGCAGCCAAGGAGACAGACCCTACGAGCAGTACTTC
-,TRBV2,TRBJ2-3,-,CASRTTGVTDTQYF,TGTGCCAGCAGAACGACGGGGGTAACAGATACGCAGTATTTT
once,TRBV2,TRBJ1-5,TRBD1,CASRAGDRGDNQPQHF,TGTGCCAGCAGGGCAGGGGACAGGGGTGATAATCAGCCCCAGCATTTT
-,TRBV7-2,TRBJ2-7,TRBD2,CASSGGEGLAFEQYF,TGTGCCAGCAGCGGGGGCGAGGGACTAGCTTTCGAGCAGTACTTC
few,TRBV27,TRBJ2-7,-,CASSLVGSPYEQYF,TGTGCCAGCAGTTTAGTCGGGTCACCCTACGAGCAGTACTTC
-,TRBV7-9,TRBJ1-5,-,CASSHDSQSNQPQHF,TGTGCCAGCAGCCACGACAGTCAGAGCAATCAGCCCCAGCATTTT
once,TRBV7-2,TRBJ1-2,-,CASSFTGSVDGYTF,TGTGCCAGCAGCTTCACAGGTTCCGTGGATGGCTACACCTTC
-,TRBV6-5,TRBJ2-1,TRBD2,CASTLAGSDVGEQFF,TGTGCCAGCACACTAGCGGGAAGCGACGTAGGTGAGCAGTTCTTC
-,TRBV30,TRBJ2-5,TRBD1,CAWSGTGAWEQYF,TGTGCCTGGAGTGGGACAGGGGCCTGGGAGCAGTACTTC
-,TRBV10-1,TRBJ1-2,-,CASSENMLYGYTF,TGCGCCAGCAGTGAGAACATGCTCTATGGCTACACCTTC
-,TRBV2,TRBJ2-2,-,CASWWGLYTGELFF,TGTGCCAGTTGGTGGGGCCTTTACACCGGGGAGCTGTTTTTT
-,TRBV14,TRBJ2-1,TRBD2,CASSPTTSVDNEQFF,TGTGCCAGCAGCCCCACGACTAGCGTTGACAATGAGCAGTTCTTC
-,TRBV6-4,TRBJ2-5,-,CASIFNFRRAGKTQYF,TGTGCCAGCATATTTAATTTTCGGAGGGCCGGAAAGACCCAGTACTTC
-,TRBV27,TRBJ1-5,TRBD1,CASRRKGQGRYSNQPQHF,TGTGCCAGCAGGAGAAAGGGACAGGGGCGATATAGCAATCAGCCCCAGCATTTT
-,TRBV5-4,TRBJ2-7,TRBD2,CASSRTSGRFYEQYF,TGTGCCAGCAGCCGTACTAGCGGGAGATTCTACGAGCAGTACTTC
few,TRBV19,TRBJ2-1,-,CASSIGERYNEQFF,TGTGCCAGTAGTATAGGTGAACGGTACAATGAGCAGTTCTTC
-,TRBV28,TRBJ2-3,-,CASSFRSAGTDTQYF,TGTGCCAGCAGTTTCCGGAGTGCTGGCACAGATACGCAGTATTTT
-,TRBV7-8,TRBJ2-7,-,CASSPRVFPPYEQYF,TGTGCCAGCAGCCCCCGGGTTTTCCCACCCTACGAGCAGTACTTC
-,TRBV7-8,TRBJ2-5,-,CASSFSTGNKETQYF,TGTGCCAGCAGCTTCAGTACAGGGAATAAAGAGACCCAGTACTTC
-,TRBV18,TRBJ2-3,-,CASYPRTGSTDTQYF,TGTGCCAGCTACCCCCGCACAGGTAGCACAGATACGCAGTATTTT
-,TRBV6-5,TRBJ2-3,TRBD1,CASSNGTGWVYTQYF,TGTGCCAGCAGTAATGGGACAGGGTGGGTCTATACGCAGTATTTT
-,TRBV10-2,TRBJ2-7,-,CATALVFYEQYF,TGCGCCACCGCACTAGTTTTCTACGAGCAGTACTTC
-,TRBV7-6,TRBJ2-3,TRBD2,CASSSRTSGNKGRDTDTQYF,TGTGCCAGCAGCTCCCGGACTAGCGGAAACAAGGGGAGGGACACAGATACGCAGTATTTT
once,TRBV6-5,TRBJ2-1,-,CASSYVAGDNEQFF,TGTGCCAGCAGTTACGTGGCAGGGGACAATGAGCAGTTCTTC
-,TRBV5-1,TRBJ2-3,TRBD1,CASSPWTGLSTDTQYF,TGCGCCAGCAGCCCTTGGACAGGGTTGAGCACAGATACGCAGTATTTT
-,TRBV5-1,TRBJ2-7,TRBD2,CASSPLAGGYEQYF,TGCGCCAGCAGCCCACTAGCGGGAGGGTACGAGCAGTACTTC
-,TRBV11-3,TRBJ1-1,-,CASSSTGAEAFF,TGTGCCAGCAGCTCGACCGGGGCTGAAGCTTTCTTT
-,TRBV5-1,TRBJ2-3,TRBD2,CASSLLAGGTTDTQYF,TGCGCCAGCAGCCTTCTAGCGGGAGGGACCACAGATACGCAGTATTTT
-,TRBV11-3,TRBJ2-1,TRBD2,CASSISGSYNEQFF,TGTGCCAGCAGCATTAGCGGGAGTTACAATGAGCAGTTCTTC
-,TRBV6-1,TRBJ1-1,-,CASSDLGRNTEAFF,TGTGCCAGCAGTGATCTGGGGAGGAACACTGAAGCTTTCTTT
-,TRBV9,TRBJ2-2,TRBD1,CASSVLGQGVSSTGELFF,TGTGCCAGCAGCGTACTGGGACAGGGAGTATCTAGTACCGGGGAGCTGTTTTTT
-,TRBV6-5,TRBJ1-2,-,CASRPTGPHGGYTF,TGTGCCAGCAGGCCTACAGGTCCCCACGGCGGCTACACCTTC
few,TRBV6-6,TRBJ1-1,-,CASNQRAGSPRGAFF,TGTGCCAGCAACCAAAGGGCCGGCTCGCCCCGGGGAGCTTTCTTT
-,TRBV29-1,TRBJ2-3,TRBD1,CSGSGTGTTDTQYF,TGCAGCGGTAGTGGGACAGGCACCACAGATACGCAGTATTTT
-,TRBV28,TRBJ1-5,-,CASSLLQLNQPQHF,TGTGCCAGCAGTTTATTACAGCTAAATCAGCCCCAGCATTTT